This T cell receptor beta chain was obtained from a study of patients and donors after allogeneic stem cell transplantation. TCRdb re-called the RT-PCR reads with MiXCR, one entry per CDR3 protein. Of 900,000 to 1,000,000 distinct CDR3 sequences in the sample, roughly 18% were seen once. The germline gives CDR1 SGHVS, CDR2 FQNEAQ. The CDR3 length is 14 residues. V lost 2 bases and J lost 8, with 13 bases in between. The gene calls are TRBV7-8 and TRBJ1-3; D might be TRBD1 (6 bases). The sample was blood, either unsorted or a sorted T cell fraction (not recorded which). This sequence was found in a human donor who was either an allogeneic HSCT recipient or a stem cell or donor lymphocyte infusion donor (not recorded which). It is not recorded whose cells these are; they may come from a transplant donor. CDR3 sequence reads: CASSLRTVQDTIYF. The CDR3 DNA reads TGTGCCAGCAGCTTAAGGACAGTCCAGGACACCATATATTTT.